Each of the 29 T cell receptor beta chains below was sequenced from the same sample in a study of memory CD4+ T cells and cytomegalovirus serostatus. Using immunoSEQ multiplex PCR, the repertoire was profiled, and TCRdb retains in-frame clones only, with some absent. Of roughly 48,000 clones listed, about four fifths are singletons. Single viable CD3+CD4+CD8-CD45RO+ cells were sorted as the memory CD4+ T cells. Sample: memory CD4+ T cells from blood. The receptors were sampled from an adult in good health and CMV-seropositive.

This chain links TRBV19 with TRBJ2-7, with D possibly being TRBD1 (6 bases). The CDR3 is 15 residues long. Germline CDR1 LNHDA, CDR2 SQIVND (reference sequence). The V end was cut by 5 bases, the J end by 3 bases, with 17 bases between. The CDR3 loop reads CASSATGNLDYEQYF. The DNA for the CDR3 is TGTGCCAGTAGTGCTACAGGGAACTTGGACTACGAGCAGTACTTC. The full variable domain, rest sourced from reference TRBV19 and TRBJ2-7, is DGGITQSPKYLFRKEGQNVTLSCEQNLNHDAMYWYRQDPGQGLRLIYYSQIVNDFQKGDIAEGYSVSREKKESFPLTVTSAQKNPTAFYLCASSATGNLDYEQYFGPGTRLTVT.

The chain couples TRBV19 to TRBJ2-4; 14 nucleotides agree with TRBD2. The V and J ends lost 4 bases and 1 base, in that order; junction bases with no gene match: 9. The CDR3 has 19 amino acids. Germline V gene data show CDR1 as LNHDA and CDR2 as SQIVND (reference sequence). Here the CDR3 DNA reads TGTGCCAGTAGTACCGACGGGACTAGCGGGAGCGTGGCCAAAAACATTCAGTACTTC. Translated, it gives CASSTDGTSGSVAKNIQYF.

The chain is built from TRBV28 and TRBJ1-1; D unresolved. Trimming took off 4 bases at V and 2 bases at J, with 11 bases between the two ends. CDR1 is MDHEN, CDR2 SYDVKM, per germline. The CDR3 has 14 residues. The CDR3 nucleotides are TGTGCCAGCAGTTGGGAACACTTAAACACTGAAGCTTTCTTT. It codes for CASSWEHLNTEAFF.

The gene calls are TRBV30 and TRBJ2-1, with 7 positions matching TRBD2. The ends lost 4 bases at V and 0 bases at J; junction bases unmatched: 3. The CDR3 has 14 residues. CDR1 GTSNPN and CDR2 SVGIG come from the germline V gene (reference sequence). As DNA, the CDR3 is TGTGCCTGGATAGCGGGTAGCTCCTACAATGAGCAGTTCTTC. It translates to CAWIAGSSYNEQFF.

The DNA for the CDR3 is TGTGCCAGCAGCGACAGGGGTGTGCAAGAGACCCAGTACTTC. It codes for CASSDRGVQETQYF. This chain connects TRBV5-4 to TRBJ2-5; 8 positions agree with TRBD1. CDR1 and CDR2 (germline): SGHNT, YYREEE (reference sequence). With V trimmed by 4 bases and J by 2 bases, 4 bases remained unmatched. The length of the CDR3 is 14 residues.

The chain carries TRBV4-3 and TRBJ2-7; 7 bases agree with TRBD1. CDR1 is LGHNA and CDR2 is YSLEER in the germline V gene. The junction had 7 bases not matched to a gene; V was cut back by 5 bases and J by 0 bases. The CDR3 runs to 15 residues. DNA for the CDR3: TGCGCCAGCAGCTACGGGACAGCGAGCTCCTACGAGCAGTACTTC. Translated: CASSYGTASSYEQYF.

The chain carries TRBV28 and TRBJ2-5; D call uncertain. V was clipped by 10 bases and J by 5 bases, with 8 bases between them. The CDR3 has 10 residues. Germline CDR1 is MDHEN and CDR2 is SYDVKM. The CDR3 sequence: CATLGETQYF. The CDR3 nucleotides are TGTGCCACCTTGGGGGAGACCCAGTACTTC.

By share, this clone ranks as medium-sized (0.01 to 0.1%). This chain links TRBV28 with TRBJ2-7; possible D gene TRBD2, 7 bases. Trimming cost V 2 bases and J 3 bases, with 11 bases left between them. Germline V gene lookup returns CDR1 MDHEN and CDR2 SYDVKM. The CDR3 consists of 14 residues. The CDR3: CASSLTGRGYEQYF. CDR3 bases: TGTGCCAGCAGTTTAACAGGGAGGGGCTACGAGCAGTACTTC. The variable domain in full, completed from reference TRBV28 and TRBJ2-7, reads DVKVTQSSRYLVKRTGEKVFLECVQDMDHENMFWYRQDPGLGLRLIYFSYDVKMKEKGDIPEGYSVSREKKERFSLILESASTNQTSMYLCASSLTGRGYEQYFGPGTRLTVT.

V is TRBV7-2 and J is TRBJ2-1, with 15 bases that match TRBD2. Germline V gives CDR1 SGHTA, CDR2 FQGNSA. The length of the CDR3 is 14 residues. The V and J ends lost 5 bases and 16 bases, in that order; junction bases with no gene match: 9. CDR3 amino acids: CASSPGLAGGRFFF. CDR3 sequence (DNA): TGTGCCAGCAGCCCGGGACTAGCGGGGGGACGTTTTTTCTTC.

The chain recombines TRBV19 with TRBJ2-5, with D possibly matching TRBD2 (5 bases). The germline V gene encodes CDR1 LNHDA and CDR2 SQIVND (reference sequence). V lost 8 bases to trimming and J lost 5 bases, with 18 bases between them. This CDR3 is built from 14 residues. The CDR3 bases are TGTGCCAGTCCCCGGGTCGGGCGGGCGGAGACCCAGTACTTC. Protein sequence: CASPRVGRAETQYF. Full variable domain (outside the CDR3, taken from reference TRBV19 and TRBJ2-5): DGGITQSPKYLFRKEGQNVTLSCEQNLNHDAMYWYRQDPGQGLRLIYYSQIVNDFQKGDIAEGYSVSREKKESFPLTVTSAQKNPTAFYLCASPRVGRAETQYFGPGTRLLVL.

This clone showed up just a few times. This sequence joins TRBV2 and TRBJ2-7; D gene unclear. Germline V CDR1 and CDR2: SNHLY, FYNNEI. The CDR3 is 12 amino acids. V was clipped by 7 bases and J by 0 bases, with 7 bases between them. The CDR3 is CASKSNSYEQYF. CDR3 nucleotide sequence: TGTGCCAGCAAGAGCAACTCCTACGAGCAGTACTTC.

The sample holds one count of this clone. The chain couples TRBV4-3 to TRBJ2-7; possibly TRBD2 for D (6 bases). Germline values: CDR1 LGHNA, CDR2 YSLEER. V shed 0 bases and J shed 2 bases, with 20 bases lying between them. The CDR3 runs to 18 residues. This chain's CDR3 is CASSQERREWTLPYEQYF. CDR3 nucleotides: TGCGCCAGCAGCCAAGAGAGGAGGGAGTGGACCCTACCCTACGAGCAGTACTTC.

The V call is TRBV28, the J call TRBJ2-2, with D perhaps TRBD2 (6 bases). Trimming shortened V by 7 bases and J by 5 bases, and 11 bases separated the two germline ends. CDR1 and CDR2 from the germline V gene are MDHEN and SYDVKM. The CDR3 is 13 residues long. The DNA of the CDR3 is TGTGCCAGCACGGGGGTAAATACCGGGGAGCTGTTTTTT. This codes for CASTGVNTGELFF.

The chain has TRBV28 and TRBJ2-1, with 8 bases aligning to TRBD2. The trim removed 5 bases at V and 4 bases at J, leaving 7 bases unmatched. Germline V lookup: CDR1 MDHEN, CDR2 SYDVKM. There are 15 residues in the CDR3. CDR3 sequence: CASSPGTSGYNEQFF. CDR3 nucleotides: TGTGCCAGCAGTCCCGGGACTAGTGGGTACAATGAGCAGTTCTTC.

J is TRBJ2-1 and V is TRBV7-8; 9 nucleotides line up with TRBD2. Trimming cost V 5 bases and J 7 bases; bases outside gene matches: 9. The CDR3 has 15 residues. From germline, CDR1 is SGHVS and CDR2 FQNEAQ. The CDR3: CASSGIGTSLNEQFF. The CDR3 region has the DNA TGTGCCAGCAGCGGGATTGGGACTAGCCTTAATGAGCAGTTCTTC.

The chain carries TRBV9 and TRBJ1-1, with a possible D match to TRBD1 (6 bases). The CDR3 has 15 residues. Deletions cut 0 bases from V and 1 base from J, with 10 bases between. Germline CDR1 is SGDLS and CDR2 is YYNGEE. The CDR3: CASSVAGARNTEAFF. The CDR3 region has the DNA TGTGCCAGCAGCGTAGCGGGGGCGCGGAACACTGAAGCTTTCTTT.

The J gene is TRBJ1-5, the V gene TRBV11-2; D gene uncertain. The CDR3 length is 13 residues. Germline values: CDR1 SGHAT, CDR2 FQNNGV. V gave up 1 base and J gave up 7 bases, with 8 bases separating them. CDR3 DNA: TGTGCCAGCAGCTTAGGGACCGTCCAGCCCCAGCATTTT. Its protein is CASSLGTVQPQHF.

This sequence joins TRBV4-1 and TRBJ2-1; the D gene is possibly TRBD2 (5 bases). The V end was cut by 4 bases, the J end by 5 bases, with 9 bases between. In germline, CDR1 is MGHRA, CDR2 YSYEKL. This CDR3 has 13 residues. In DNA form, the CDR3 reads TGCGCCAGCAGCCGATGGCGGGACAATGAGCAGTTCTTC. Protein product: CASSRWRDNEQFF.

V is TRBV7-2 and J is TRBJ2-7, with a tentative D call TRBD2 (6 bases). CDR3 length equals 14 residues. The germline V gene has CDR1 SGHTA and CDR2 FQGNSA. V was cut by 1 base and J by 6 bases, with 13 bases left in between. DNA for the CDR3: TGTGCCAGCAGCTTAGAGACTAGTATCTCCGAGCAGTACTTC. This encodes CASSLETSISEQYF.

The V and J genes are TRBV18 and TRBJ1-6; D is undetermined. The CDR3 is 14 amino acids. Trimming stripped 4 bases from V and 7 bases from J, with 11 bases between. Per germline, CDR1 KGHSH and CDR2 LQKENI. CDR3: CASSRAARNSPLHF. DNA for the CDR3: TGTGCCAGCTCACGGGCAGCCAGAAATTCACCCCTCCACTTT.

The V gene is TRBV5-5, the J gene TRBJ2-7, with a tentative D call TRBD2 (6 bases). Trimming cost V 4 bases and J 5 bases, with 13 bases left between them. There are 13 residues in the CDR3. Germline loops: CDR1 SGHKS, CDR2 YYEKEE (reference sequence). The DNA for the CDR3 is TGTGCCAGCAGCCGTGCGGGGAGCGACGAGCAGTACTTC. This codes for CASSRAGSDEQYF.

This clone showed up just once. The V gene is TRBV7-9, the J gene TRBJ1-1; D is perhaps TRBD1 (5 bases). The germline V and J ends were trimmed by 7 bases and 8 bases, with 17 bases remaining between them. The germline V gene has CDR1 SEHNR and CDR2 FQNEAQ (reference sequence). This CDR3 has 13 amino acids. Written as DNA, the CDR3 is TGTGCCAGCAACTCCGACAGCGAAGGGGAAGCTTTCTTT. Translating gives CASNSDSEGEAFF.

The rearrangement links TRBV2 to TRBJ2-5; TRBD1 aligns across 12 bases. CDR1 is SNHLY and CDR2 is FYNNEI in the germline V gene. V was pared by 0 bases and J by 5 bases, with 4 bases of the junction left unmatched. The CDR3 extends over 16 amino acids. CDR3 sequence reads: CASSEAGQGAWETQYF. DNA for the CDR3: TGTGCCAGCAGTGAAGCGGGACAGGGGGCCTGGGAGACCCAGTACTTC.

This chain links TRBV11-1 with TRBJ2-5; D remains unclear. The CDR3 loop spans 13 amino acids. Germline values: CDR1 SGHAT, CDR2 FQDESV (reference sequence). V was cut by 5 bases and J by 5 bases, with 12 bases left in between. Here the CDR3 DNA reads TGTGCCAGCAGCGTCAGCGCGGAGGAGACCCAGTACTTC. It yields the protein CASSVSAEETQYF.

To note about this clone: At one end the junction does not follow the germline gene, possibly because of a read error. This CDR3 is also generated by other DNA sequences in the sample. The CDR3, as DNA: TGTGCCAGCAGCTTATATCATACAGGGCAGAACTATGGTTACACCTTC. It specifies CASSLYHTGQNYGYTF. The chain combines TRBV11-3 with TRBJ1-2; D perhaps matches TRBD1 (6 bases). Germline V gives CDR1 SGHNT, CDR2 YENEEA. CDR3 length: 16 residues.

This sequence joins TRBV28 and TRBJ2-3; TRBD2 is a possible D gene (5 bases). The V end was cut by 2 bases, the J end by 1 base, with 13 bases between. Germline V lookup: CDR1 MDHEN, CDR2 SYDVKM. The CDR3 totals 16 residues. CDR3 sequence: CASSLNQAEGTDTQYF. The CDR3 DNA is TGTGCCAGCAGTTTAAACCAAGCGGAGGGCACAGATACGCAGTATTTT.

J is TRBJ2-7 and V is TRBV28; D is uncertain. The CDR3 spans 13 residues. Trimming stripped 4 bases from V and 12 bases from J, with 19 bases between. CDR1 and CDR2 from the germline V gene are MDHEN and SYDVKM. Here the CDR3 DNA reads TGTGCCAGCAGTTCCGCCCCCCCCGCCCCCAGGTACTTC. It translates to CASSSAPPAPRYF.

Note on this clone: One end of the junction does not line up with germline, which may come from a read error. The chain combines TRBV5-6 with TRBJ1-6, with 7 bases matching TRBD1. CDR1 and CDR2 from the germline V gene are SGHDT and YYEEEE. The CDR3 is made up of 15 amino acids. The CDR3, as DNA: TGTGCCAGCAGCCGGGGGACAGCCTCGAATTCACCTCTCCACTTT. Translation: CASSRGTASNSPLHF.

This chain connects TRBV6-6 to TRBJ2-6; 8 bases fit TRBD2. Germline loops: CDR1 MNHNY, CDR2 SVGAGI (reference sequence). Germline trimming cut 7 bases from V and 4 bases from J; bases unmatched to any gene: 9. CDR3 length: 16 amino acids. The CDR3 DNA reads TGTGCCAGCATCCGGACGGGAGGGCCCGGGGCCAACGTCCTGACTTTC. It yields the protein CASIRTGGPGANVLTF.